Listed below are T cell receptor beta chains from one sample, sequenced in a study of cytomegalovirus exposure and HLA in healthy donors. Repertoires were generated with immunoSEQ multiplex PCR, while TCRdb's copy carries only in-frame clones and drops some. Of about 120,000 clones in the sample, 80% are singletons; the top ten hold 7.5% to 9%. The sample comprised PBMCs. The receptors come from a female donor in good health and CMV-seropositive. Each CDR3 is given with its conserved first and last residue. D genes are given only for firm matches. Clone size is given for some rows only: seen once, a few or many times, or a class if the clone is expanded.

abundance	v_gene	d_gene	j_gene	CDR3nt	CDR3aa
-	TRBV9	TRBD1	TRBJ2-7	TGTGCCAGCAGCCTAGGGGGCACCTCGGAGGAGCAGTACTTC	CASSLGGTSEEQYF
-	TRBV7-2	-	TRBJ1-1	TGTGCCAGCAGCCTACTTGCGTCGACTGAAGCTTTCTTT	CASSLLASTEAFF
-	TRBV6-1	-	TRBJ2-3	TGTGCCAGCAGTTTGACTAGTGGAGATACGCAGTATTTT	CASSLTSGDTQYF
-	TRBV18	TRBD1	TRBJ1-1	TGTGCCAGCTCCGGGACAGGGGGCACTGAAGCTTTCTTT	CASSGTGGTEAFF
-	TRBV7-2	-	TRBJ2-7	TGTGCCAGCAGCTTAGCCTTTGGGGCAGGAGACGAGCAGTACTTC	CASSLAFGAGDEQYF
-	TRBV2	-	TRBJ2-1	TGTGCCAGCAGCGTGGACACCTACAATGAGCAGTTCTTC	CASSVDTYNEQFF
-	TRBV18	-	TRBJ1-1	TGTGCCAGCTCACCGGTCGGCACTGAAGCTTTCTTT	CASSPVGTEAFF
few	TRBV4-1	-	TRBJ1-1	TGCGCCAGCAGCCAAGGCGGGAGTTTGGAAGCTTTCTTT	CASSQGGSLEAFF
-	TRBV27	TRBD1	TRBJ1-1	TGTGCCAGCAGTTTCCACAGGGGCACTGAAGCTTTCTTT	CASSFHRGTEAFF
-	TRBV5-1	TRBD1	TRBJ1-5	TGCGCCAGCAGCTTGGCCTTCCTAGGACAGGTGGTCAATCAGCCCCAGCATTTT	CASSLAFLGQVVNQPQHF
-	TRBV7-9	TRBD1	TRBJ2-5	TGTGCCAGCAGCTTTCGGACAGGGGGAGCTGAGACCCAGTACTTC	CASSFRTGGAETQYF
-	TRBV15	-	TRBJ1-1	TGTGCCACCAGCAGTCATACATGGGAAGCTTTCTTT	CATSSHTWEAFF
-	TRBV9	-	TRBJ1-3	TGTGCCAGCAGCCCTCTAACAGGCCTCTCTGGAAACACCATATATTTT	CASSPLTGLSGNTIYF
-	TRBV12-5	-	TRBJ1-5	TGTGCTAGTGGTTTGGTATCAGGGAATCAGCCCCAGCATTTT	CASGLVSGNQPQHF
-	TRBV29-1	-	TRBJ2-5	TGCAGCGTTGGAGGAGGGGGGGGGCGGATGGAGACCCAGTACTTC	CSVGGGGGRMETQYF
-	TRBV30	-	TRBJ1-3	TGTGCCTGGAGTGTCGCTGGAAACACCATATATTTT	CAWSVAGNTIYF
-	TRBV19	TRBD1	TRBJ1-2	TGTGCCAGTAGTCCGATGACAGGGGGAAGAGACTATGGCTACACCTTC	CASSPMTGGRDYGYTF
-	TRBV4-2	TRBD1	TRBJ1-5	TGTGCCAGCAGCCAAGGAGGACAGGGGAGAGGCAATCAGCCCCAGCATTTT	CASSQGGQGRGNQPQHF
-	TRBV27	TRBD1	TRBJ1-2	TGTGCCAGCAGTTTAAAGGGGGCAGTCGATGGCTACACCTTC	CASSLKGAVDGYTF
-	TRBV9	-	TRBJ1-1	TGTGCCAGCAGCGCCAGGGATTTGGGGAACACTGAAGCTTTCTTT	CASSARDLGNTEAFF
-	TRBV2	-	TRBJ2-5	TGTGCCAGCAGTGGGGGTAGCGGACATCAAGAGACCCAGTACTTC	CASSGGSGHQETQYF
few	TRBV28	-	TRBJ2-1	TGTGCCAGCAGTTTAGCAGTCAGGGGAGGGAATGAGCAGTTCTTC	CASSLAVRGGNEQFF
-	TRBV5-1	-	TRBJ1-5	TGCGCCAGCAGCTTAGGGACTCCCCAGGGGCCCCAGCATTTT	CASSLGTPQGPQHF
-	TRBV30	-	TRBJ2-2	TGTGCCTGGACGGGAAGGACGTCCGGGGAGCTGTTTTTT	CAWTGRTSGELFF
-	TRBV18	TRBD2	TRBJ2-2	TGTGCCAGCTCACCGGGACTAGCGGGCGCCGGGGAGCTGTTTTTT	CASSPGLAGAGELFF
once	TRBV19	-	TRBJ2-3	TGTGCCAGCACCCAGGGCCGCGATACGCAGTATTTT	CASTQGRDTQYF
-	TRBV5-5	-	TRBJ1-1	TGTGCCAGCAGCAATGAGGGGGGGACTGAAGCTTTCTTT	CASSNEGGTEAFF
-	TRBV27	TRBD2	TRBJ2-1	TGTGCCAGCAGTGATCTAGCGGGGGGGCCTGCCCATGAGCAGTTCTTC	CASSDLAGGPAHEQFF
-	TRBV7-2	TRBD1	TRBJ2-2	TGTGCCAGCAGACTTGGGACAGGGGCCTTCCGGGAGCTGTTTTTT	CASRLGTGAFRELFF
once	TRBV18	TRBD1	TRBJ1-4	TGTGCCAGCTCCCCAAACCGAGGACAGGGGATTAATGAAAAACTGTTTTTT	CASSPNRGQGINEKLFF
-	TRBV4-1	-	TRBJ2-5	TGCGCCAGCAGCCAAGATCAGGGGCAACCCGAGACCCAGTACTTC	CASSQDQGQPETQYF
-	TRBV5-4	-	TRBJ2-3	TGTGCCAGCAGCCTACGGACTTTCTCAGATACGCAGTATTTT	CASSLRTFSDTQYF
-	TRBV28	-	TRBJ1-2	TGTGCCAGCAGTTTACAAAACTATGGCTACACCTTC	CASSLQNYGYTF
few	TRBV5-1	TRBD2	TRBJ2-4	TGCGCCAGCAGCTTGGGACTAGCGGGGGGGCTAGCCAAAAACATTCAGTACTTC	CASSLGLAGGLAKNIQYF
once	TRBV6-5	-	TRBJ2-5	TGTGCCAGCAGTTACTCGTCCGGGATTCAAGAGACCCAGTACTTC	CASSYSSGIQETQYF
-	TRBV6-4	TRBD2	TRBJ2-3	TGTGCCAGCAGAAGGAGCGGGGGAGGGTCAGATACGCAGTATTTT	CASRRSGGGSDTQYF
-	TRBV19	-	TRBJ2-7	TGTGCCAGTAGTATAACCCTTAGCTACGAGCAGTACTTC	CASSITLSYEQYF
-	TRBV6-5	-	TRBJ2-1	TGTGCCAGTAGAAGAGGCGGTGAGCAGTTCTTC	CASRRGGEQFF
-	TRBV12-5	-	TRBJ1-1	TGTGCTAGTTCACGGGACTCTAACACTGAAGCTTTCTTT	CASSRDSNTEAFF
-	TRBV14	TRBD1	TRBJ2-7	TGTGCCAGCAGCCAGCCGGGACAGGAAATTTCCTACGAGCAGTACTTC	CASSQPGQEISYEQYF
-	TRBV30	-	TRBJ1-1	TGTGCCTGGAGTAATATCGGGGATGAAGCTTTCTTT	CAWSNIGDEAFF